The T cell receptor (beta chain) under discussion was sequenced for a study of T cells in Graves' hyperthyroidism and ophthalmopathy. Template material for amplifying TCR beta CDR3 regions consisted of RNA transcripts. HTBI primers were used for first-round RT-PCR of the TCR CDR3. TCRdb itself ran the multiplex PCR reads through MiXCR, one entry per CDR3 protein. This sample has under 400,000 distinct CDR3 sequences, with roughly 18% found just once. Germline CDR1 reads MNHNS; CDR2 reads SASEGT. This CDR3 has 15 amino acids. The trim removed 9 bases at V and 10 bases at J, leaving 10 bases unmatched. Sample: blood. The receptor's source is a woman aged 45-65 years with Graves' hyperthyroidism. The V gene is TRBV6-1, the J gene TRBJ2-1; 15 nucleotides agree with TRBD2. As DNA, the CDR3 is TGTGCCAGTTGGGTGGGACTAGCGGGAGGTCGCGAGCAGTTCTTC. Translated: CASWVGLAGGREQFF.